This TCR beta chain comes out of a study of blood T cell repertoires in COVID-19. Study summary: Researchers got acute and convalescent COVID-19 samples from the United States, Italy and Spain. Nucleic acid was either cDNA or gDNA, and it came from T cells, B-cell-depleted T cells, or PBMCs.

In the authors' methods: Amplification from reference gene primers served as the basis for estimated nucleated cell counts. TCRdb's copy holds only in-frame clones and misses some; the assay was immunoSEQ multiplex PCR. V and J calls and clone size are given by that table; D and trimming were obtained from the DNA. The table has roughly 34,000 clones, 80% to 90% seen once; the top ten hold 14%. Sequenced material: peripheral blood. The receptor comes from a man aged 55-75 years with active COVID-19.

CDR3 loop: CASSLVAALGETQYF. CDR3 nucleotide sequence: TGTGCCAGCAGCTTAGTAGCGGCCCTTGGGGAGACCCAGTACTTC. The V and J genes are TRBV7-6 and TRBJ2-5; weak D call: TRBD2 (6 bases). This CDR3 has 15 residues. V was clipped by 1 base and J by 5 bases, with 14 bases between them. Per the germline V gene, CDR1 is SGHVS and CDR2 is FNYEAQ.